This passage covers 30 T cell receptor beta chains from one sample sequenced in a study of blood T cell repertoires in COVID-19. Produced via immunoSEQ multiplex PCR; TCRdb's table is partial and in-frame only. Here the sample spans about 380,000 clones, approximately 90% being singletons. Sequenced: PBMCs or T cells enriched from blood (not recorded which). The receptor set was obtained from a woman between 18 and 29 years old who had recovered from COVID-19.

The chain recombines TRBV7-9 with TRBJ1-1; D not certain. The CDR3 contains 13 residues. V was cut by 6 bases and J by 3 bases, with 11 bases left in between. Germline V gives CDR1 SEHNR, CDR2 FQNEAQ (reference sequence). The CDR3 DNA sequence: TGTGCCAGCAGTTACGACTACGACACTGAAGCTTTCTTT. Translation gives CASSYDYDTEAFF.

The J gene is TRBJ1-3, the V gene TRBV6-5; D unresolved. The germline CDR1 and CDR2 sequences are MNHEY and SVGAGI. The CDR3 is 14 amino acids. The V end was cut by 4 bases, the J end by 4 bases, with 11 bases between. The CDR3 DNA reads as TGTGCCAGCAGTTTTTCTGGCTCCGGAAACACCATATATTTT. Translation: CASSFSGSGNTIYF.

This rearrangement joins TRBV7-2 to TRBJ1-1; tentatively, D is TRBD1 (6 bases). The CDR3 spans 17 residues. Germline V lookup: CDR1 SGHTA, CDR2 FQGNSA. Trimming cost V 8 bases and J 2 bases, with 24 bases left between them. DNA of the CDR3: TGTGCCAGCCGAATCATCCCCCCGGGGGGGCCAAACACTGAAGCTTTCTTT. Translated, it gives CASRIIPPGGPNTEAFF. The variable domain in full, with the rest retrieved from reference TRBV7-2 and TRBJ1-1, is GAGVSQSPSNKVTEKGKDVELRCDPISGHTALYWYRQSLGQGLEFLIYFQGNSAPDKSGLPSDRFSAERTGGSVSTLTIQRTQQEDSAVYLCASRIIPPGGPNTEAFFGQGTRLTVV.

This clone was seen a few times. The V gene is TRBV18, the J gene TRBJ1-4; TRBD1 might be the D (5 bases). This CDR3 has 15 residues. The germline V gene has CDR1 KGHSH and CDR2 LQKENI. Trimming removed 2 bases at V and 8 bases at J, with 15 bases between. The CDR3 reads CASSPWGGRREKLFF. Written as DNA, the CDR3 is TGTGCCAGCTCACCATGGGGCGGTCGTCGGGAAAAACTGTTTTTT.

This CDR3 reads CASSKAGFTYGYTF. The CDR3 DNA reads TGTGCCAGCAGTAAGGCAGGGTTTACCTATGGCTACACCTTC. The V gene is TRBV28, the J gene TRBJ1-2, with D maybe TRBD1 (5 bases). This CDR3 has 14 amino acids. V lost 5 bases and J 4 bases, leaving 14 bases between the germline ends. The V gene's germline CDR1 is MDHEN and CDR2 SYDVKM.

The rearrangement joins TRBV9 to TRBJ2-2; 11 positions match TRBD2. The CDR3 extends over 15 amino acids. Per the germline V gene, CDR1 is SGDLS and CDR2 is YYNGEE. V was clipped by 4 bases and J by 4 bases; unmatched bases: 3. The CDR3: CASSFGLAGTGELFF. CDR3 bases: TGTGCCAGCAGCTTCGGACTAGCGGGCACCGGGGAGCTGTTTTTT.

The chain joins TRBV28 to TRBJ2-2; the match to TRBD2 covers 8 bases. From germline, CDR1 is MDHEN and CDR2 SYDVKM. Losses at the gene ends were 7 bases for V and 3 bases for J; bases not matched to a gene: 16. This CDR3 contains 18 residues. The CDR3 sequence is CASIKPQLSGGYTGELFF. In DNA form, the CDR3 reads TGTGCCAGCATCAAACCCCAATTATCGGGGGGGTACACCGGGGAGCTGTTTTTT.

The chain couples TRBV7-2 to TRBJ2-3; tentative D call: TRBD2 (6 bases). V was pared by 5 bases and J by 0 bases, with 12 bases between. Germline CDR1 SGHTA, CDR2 FQGNSA. The CDR3 is made up of 15 amino acids. This CDR3 reads CASSLRDFSTDTQYF. As DNA, the CDR3 is TGTGCCAGCAGCCTACGGGACTTCAGCACAGATACGCAGTATTTT.

This chain joins TRBV11-2 and TRBJ2-2, with D uncertain. There are 14 residues in the CDR3. V lost 1 base and J lost 2, with 5 bases in between. Germline V gives CDR1 SGHAT, CDR2 FQNNGV. The CDR3 region has the DNA TGTGCCAGCAGCTTAGGCGTCAACACCGGGGAGCTGTTTTTT. This encodes CASSLGVNTGELFF. Supplemented by reference TRBV11-2 and TRBJ2-2, the full variable domain reads EAGVAQSPRYKIIEKRQSVAFWCNPISGHATLYWYQQILGQGPKLLIQFQNNGVVDDSQLPKDRFSAERLKGVDSTLKIQPAKLEDSAVYLCASSLGVNTGELFFGEGSRLTVL.

This clone came up once. The chain has TRBV25-1 and TRBJ2-7, with a weak D call TRBD2 (7 bases). Trimming took off 11 bases at V and 0 bases at J, with 20 bases between the two ends. The CDR3 covers 15 residues. The germline V gene has CDR1 MGHDK and CDR2 SYGVNS. The CDR3 region is CASEAGDNLSYEQYF. CDR3 coding DNA: TGTGCCTCAGAGGCGGGGGACAACCTCTCCTACGAGCAGTACTTC.

This rearrangement joins TRBV2 to TRBJ2-7; 9 bases line up with TRBD1. This CDR3 has 15 amino acids. Germline-derived CDR1 and CDR2 are SNHLY and FYNNEI. Trimming removed 9 bases from V and 6 bases from J; junction bases left unmatched: 15. CDR3 DNA sequence: TGTGCCAGTCGATCAAATATGGACAGGGGTGGCGAGCAGTACTTC. This codes for CASRSNMDRGGEQYF.

V usage is TRBV9 and J usage is TRBJ1-1, with D maybe TRBD1 (5 bases). This CDR3 is built from 14 residues. Per germline, CDR1 SGDLS and CDR2 YYNGEE. The V and J ends lost 2 bases and 4 bases respectively, with 12 bases between them. DNA for the CDR3: TGTGCCAGCAGCGTGGGGAGGGGAGGCACTGAAGCTTTCTTT. The encoded protein is CASSVGRGGTEAFF.

This chain uses TRBV6-5 with TRBJ1-1; D remains ambiguous. V was shortened by 8 bases and J by 0 bases, with 10 bases between the two germline ends. The CDR3 extends over 13 amino acids. CDR1 is MNHEY and CDR2 is SVGAGI in the germline V gene. Here the CDR3 reads CASYALMNTEAFF. DNA of the CDR3: TGTGCCAGCTACGCCCTAATGAACACTGAAGCTTTCTTT.

This clone showed up just once. The genes are TRBV19 and TRBJ2-3; 7 positions match TRBD2. The CDR3 has 16 residues. Germline V gene sequence: CDR1 LNHDA, CDR2 SQIVND (reference sequence). J lost 0 bases, V lost 5 bases, and 8 bases had no gene match. CDR3 nucleotides: TGTGCCAGTAGTCCCTTAGCGGGCTCTAGCACAGATACGCAGTATTTT. Translating gives CASSPLAGSSTDTQYF.

With respect to this clone: The junction and the germline gene differ at one end; a read error may be behind it. V and J are TRBV7-7 and TRBJ2-2; D possibly corresponds to TRBD1 (6 bases). CDR1 is SSHAT, CDR2 FNYEAQ, per germline (reference sequence). The CDR3 sequence is 17 residues long. The chain's CDR3 is CASSLVYGQLNTGELFF. The DNA for the CDR3 is TGTGCTAGCAGCTTAGTTTATGGACAGCTAAACACCGGGGAGCTGTTTTTT.

This clone was picked up a small number of times. The chain links TRBV2 to TRBJ1-1; possible D gene TRBD1, 5 bases. Looked up from germline, CDR1 is SNHLY and CDR2 is FYNNEI. The germline V and J ends were trimmed by 8 bases and 5 bases, with 15 bases remaining between them. The CDR3 extends over 13 amino acids. The CDR3 sequence: CASGWQGETEAFF. In DNA form, the CDR3 reads TGTGCCAGCGGCTGGCAGGGCGAAACTGAAGCTTTCTTT.

The chain uses TRBV5-5 and TRBJ2-5, with D maybe TRBD1 (5 bases). Trimming removed 5 bases at V and 7 bases at J, with 21 bases between. This CDR3 is built from 15 residues. Germline loops: CDR1 SGHKS, CDR2 YYEKEE (reference sequence). Here the CDR3 DNA reads TGTGCCAGCAGTCACCCCTTTCGGCAGGGCGGGACCCAGTACTTC. It codes for CASSHPFRQGGTQYF.

The chain couples TRBV6-5 to TRBJ1-2, with D hard to call. From germline, CDR1 is MNHEY and CDR2 SVGAGI. This CDR3 is 14 amino acids long. V was cut by 2 bases and J by 6 bases, with 13 bases left in between. The DNA of the CDR3 is TGTGCCAGCAGTTACCTAGGGAGCGACGATGGCTACACCTTC. Its protein is CASSYLGSDDGYTF.

The CDR3 nucleotides are TGTGCCAGCAGCTTAGGAAGACAGGGCACTCAGCCCCAGCATTTT. Translated, it gives CASSLGRQGTQPQHF. The chain has TRBV7-9 and TRBJ1-5; 7 bases map to TRBD1. From germline, CDR1 is SEHNR and CDR2 FQNEAQ (reference sequence). The CDR3 totals 15 residues. The J segment lost 6 bases and the V segment lost 1 base, leaving 6 bases of the junction unmatched. Full variable domain (outside the CDR3, taken from reference TRBV7-9 and TRBJ1-5): DTGVSQNPRHKITKRGQNVTFRCDPISEHNRLYWYRQTLGQGPEFLTYFQNEAQLEKSRLLSDRFSAERPKGSFSTLEIQRTEQGDSAMYLCASSLGRQGTQPQHFGDGTRLSIL.

The V and J genes are TRBV19 and TRBJ2-4, with 7 bases fitting TRBD1. The J segment lost 0 bases and the V segment lost 5 bases, leaving 7 bases of the junction unmatched. The CDR3 is 16 residues long. Looked up from germline, CDR1 is LNHDA and CDR2 is SQIVND (reference sequence). Here the CDR3 reads CASSPRGREAKNIQYF. The DNA of the CDR3 is TGTGCCAGTAGTCCGAGGGGGCGCGAAGCCAAAAACATTCAGTACTTC.

V is TRBV6-5 and J is TRBJ1-2, with D perhaps TRBD1 (6 bases). CDR1 MNHEY and CDR2 SVGAGI come from the germline V gene. CDR3 size: 14 residues. V lost 6 bases, J lost 5 bases, and 16 bases lay in between. CDR3 coding DNA: TGTGCCAGCAGGGGGCAGGGGAAGGGTTATGGCTACACCTTC. As protein: CASRGQGKGYGYTF.

A note on this clone: A much larger clonotype is one base distant, so this may be a read error. At the DNA level, this CDR3 is encoded by other sequences in the same sample as well. This rearrangement joins TRBV7-2 to TRBJ2-2; D unclear. The germline V gene encodes CDR1 SGHTA and CDR2 FQGNSA. Deletions cut 4 bases from V and 3 bases from J, with 3 bases between. This CDR3 contains 12 residues. The CDR3 loop reads CASSSDTGELFF. The CDR3 DNA sequence: TGTGCCAGCAGCTCCGACACCGGGGAGCTGTTTTTT.

The V gene is TRBV7-6, the J gene TRBJ2-7, with TRBD2 matching over 7 bases. Germline CDR1 and CDR2: SGHVS and FNYEAQ. V was pared by 5 bases and J by 0 bases, with 13 bases of the junction left unmatched. This CDR3 spans 17 amino acids. In DNA, the CDR3 is TGTGCCAGCAGCCTCAGTAGTTGGGCGGGGGACTCCTACGAGCAGTACTTC. It encodes CASSLSSWAGDSYEQYF.

CDR3 amino acids: CASHRPGTENEKLFF. The CDR3, as DNA: TGTGCCAGCCATCGACCCGGGACAGAAAATGAAAAACTGTTTTTT. The chain joins TRBV2 to TRBJ1-4; TRBD1 matches at 7 bases. Germline V lookup: CDR1 SNHLY, CDR2 FYNNEI. The CDR3 is 15 residues long. Trimming at V came to 8 bases and at J to 5 bases, leaving 11 bases not matched to a gene.

Note on this clone: Other DNA sequences within the sample encode an identical CDR3. This chain joins TRBV10-3 and TRBJ1-1; D gene uncertain. The germline V and J ends were trimmed by 6 bases and 5 bases, with 7 bases remaining between them. The CDR3 is 11 residues long. Germline V gene sequence: CDR1 ENHRY, CDR2 SYGVKD. The CDR3 nucleotides read TGTGCCATCAGCCCAGGTACTGAAGCTTTCTTT. It yields the protein CAISPGTEAFF.

About this clone itself: Other DNA sequences from this sample encode an identical CDR3 as well. The rearrangement joins TRBV19 to TRBJ1-1; D might be TRBD1 (5 bases). V shed 3 bases and J shed 1 base, with 9 bases lying between them. Germline V CDR1 and CDR2: LNHDA, SQIVND (reference sequence). The CDR3 loop spans 14 amino acids. The CDR3: CASSIGQGNTEAFF. CDR3 coding DNA: TGTGCCAGTAGTATTGGCCAGGGGAACACTGAAGCTTTCTTT.

CDR3 protein: CASSPFGGYEQYF. The DNA for the CDR3 is TGTGCCAGCAGTCCCTTCGGGGGCTACGAGCAGTACTTC. The genes are TRBV4-2 and TRBJ2-7; a weak D match, TRBD2 (6 bases). The CDR3 has 13 residues. The germline V gene encodes CDR1 LGHNA and CDR2 YNFKEQ. V was pared by 6 bases and J by 3 bases, with 12 bases between.

The chain joins TRBV6-5 to TRBJ2-7, with TRBD1 matching over 7 bases. CDR1 and CDR2 (germline): MNHEY, SVGAGI. The CDR3 runs 15 residues. The V and J ends lost 2 bases and 0 bases, in that order; junction bases with no gene match: 4. CDR3 nucleotides: TGTGCCAGCAGTTACGGGACAGTCCCCTCCTACGAGCAGTACTTC. Protein: CASSYGTVPSYEQYF.

J is TRBJ2-1 and V is TRBV5-1; TRBD1 matches at 9 bases. Germline V CDR1 and CDR2: SGHRS, YFSETQ. The CDR3 is 15 amino acids. With V trimmed by 8 bases and J by 8 bases, 14 bases remained unmatched. CDR3 protein: CASRHRGQGTDEQFF. DNA for the CDR3: TGCGCCAGTCGCCACCGCGGACAGGGGACAGATGAGCAGTTCTTC.

J is TRBJ2-3 and V is TRBV9, with unresolved D. The CDR3 length is 15 residues. Between the trimmed V and J ends, which lost 0 bases and 0 bases, there was a span of 8 bases. CDR1 and CDR2 (germline): SGDLS, YYNGEE. DNA of the CDR3: TGTGCCAGCAGCGTAGGACACCGGAGCACAGATACGCAGTATTTT. As protein: CASSVGHRSTDTQYF.